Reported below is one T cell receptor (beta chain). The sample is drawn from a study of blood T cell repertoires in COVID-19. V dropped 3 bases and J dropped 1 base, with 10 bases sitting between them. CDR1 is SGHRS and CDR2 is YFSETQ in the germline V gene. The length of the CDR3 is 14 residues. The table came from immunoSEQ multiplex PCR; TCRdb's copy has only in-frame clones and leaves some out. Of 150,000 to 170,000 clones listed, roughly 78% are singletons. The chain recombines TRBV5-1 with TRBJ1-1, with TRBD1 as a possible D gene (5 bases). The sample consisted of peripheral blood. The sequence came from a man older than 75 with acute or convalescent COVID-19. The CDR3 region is CASSSDRGNTEAFF. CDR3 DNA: TGCGCCAGCAGCTCCGACAGAGGGAACACTGAAGCTTTCTTT.